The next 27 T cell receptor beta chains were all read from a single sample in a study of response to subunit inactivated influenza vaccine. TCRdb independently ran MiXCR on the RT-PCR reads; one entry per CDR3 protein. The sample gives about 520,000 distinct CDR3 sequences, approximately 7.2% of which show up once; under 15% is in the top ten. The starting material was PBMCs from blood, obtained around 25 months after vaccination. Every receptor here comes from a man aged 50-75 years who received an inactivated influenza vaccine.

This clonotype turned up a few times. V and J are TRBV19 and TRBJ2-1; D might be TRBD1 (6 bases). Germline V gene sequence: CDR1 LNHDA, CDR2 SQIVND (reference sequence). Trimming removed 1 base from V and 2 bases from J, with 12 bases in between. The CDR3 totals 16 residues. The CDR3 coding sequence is TGTGCCAGTAGTATAGTCGCTAAGGGGGCCTACAATGAGCAGTTCTTC. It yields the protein CASSIVAKGAYNEQFF.

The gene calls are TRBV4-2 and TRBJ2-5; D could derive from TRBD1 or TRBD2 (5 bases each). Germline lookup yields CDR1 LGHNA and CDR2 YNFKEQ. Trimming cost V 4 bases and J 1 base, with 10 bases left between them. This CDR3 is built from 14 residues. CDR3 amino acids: CASSPGLSQETQYF. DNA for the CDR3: TGTGCCAGCAGCCCGGGGCTCAGCCAAGAGACCCAGTACTTC.

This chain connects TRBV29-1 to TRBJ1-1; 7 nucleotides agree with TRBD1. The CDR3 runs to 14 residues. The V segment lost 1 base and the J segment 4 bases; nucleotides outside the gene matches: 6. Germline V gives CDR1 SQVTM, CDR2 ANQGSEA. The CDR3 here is CSVEALQGSTEAFF. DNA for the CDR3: TGCAGCGTTGAAGCCCTACAGGGGAGCACTGAAGCTTTCTTT.

CDR3 region: CSALSRASMYEQYF. The CDR3 DNA reads as TGCAGTGCTCTTTCGCGGGCTAGTATGTACGAGCAGTACTTC. This chain links TRBV20-1 with TRBJ2-7; a weak D match, TRBD2 (5 bases). Trimming took off 5 bases at V and 4 bases at J, with 18 bases between the two ends. The germline CDR1 and CDR2 sequences are DFQATT and SNEGSKA (reference sequence). The CDR3 contains 14 residues.

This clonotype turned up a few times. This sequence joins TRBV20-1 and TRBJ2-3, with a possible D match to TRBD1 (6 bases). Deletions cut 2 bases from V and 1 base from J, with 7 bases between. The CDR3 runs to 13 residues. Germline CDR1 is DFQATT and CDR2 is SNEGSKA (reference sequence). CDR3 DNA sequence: TGCAGTGCTAGATGGACAGGCACAGATACGCAGTATTTT. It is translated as CSARWTGTDTQYF.

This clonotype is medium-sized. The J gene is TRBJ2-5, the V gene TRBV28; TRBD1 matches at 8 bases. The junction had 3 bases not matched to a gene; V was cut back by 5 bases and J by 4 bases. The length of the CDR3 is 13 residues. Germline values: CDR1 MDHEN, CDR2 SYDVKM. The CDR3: CASSDTGGETQYF. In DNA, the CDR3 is TGTGCCAGCAGTGACACAGGGGGAGAGACCCAGTACTTC.

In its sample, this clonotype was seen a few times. CDR3 DNA sequence: TGCAGCGCAATAGGACAGTCAGGCACTGAAGCTTTCTTT. Amino acids: CSAIGQSGTEAFF. This sequence joins TRBV29-1 and TRBJ1-1; D is possibly TRBD1 (6 bases). Germline-derived CDR1 and CDR2 are SQVTM and ANQGSEA. V shed 7 bases and J shed 4 bases, with 16 bases lying between them. This CDR3 has 13 residues.

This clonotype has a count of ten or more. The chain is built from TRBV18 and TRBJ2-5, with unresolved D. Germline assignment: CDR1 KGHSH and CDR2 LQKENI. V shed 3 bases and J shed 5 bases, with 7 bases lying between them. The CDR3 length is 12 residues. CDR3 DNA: TGTGCCAGCTCACCGATCCGGGAGACCCAGTACTTC. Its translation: CASSPIRETQYF.

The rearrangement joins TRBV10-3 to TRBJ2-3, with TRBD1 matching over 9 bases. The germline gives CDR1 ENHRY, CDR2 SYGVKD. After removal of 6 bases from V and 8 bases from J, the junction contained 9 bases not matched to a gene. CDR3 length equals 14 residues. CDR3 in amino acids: CAIRGDRAQGTQYF. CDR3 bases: TGTGCCATCAGGGGGGACAGGGCTCAGGGTACGCAGTATTTT.

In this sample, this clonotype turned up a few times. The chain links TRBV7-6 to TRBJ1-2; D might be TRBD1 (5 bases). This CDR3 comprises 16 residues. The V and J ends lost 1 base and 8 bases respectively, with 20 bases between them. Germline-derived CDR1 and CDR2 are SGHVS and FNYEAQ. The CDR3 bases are TGTGCCAGCAGCTTAGGGGGGGTGTCCGCGATGTGGGGCTACACCTTC. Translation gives CASSLGGVSAMWGYTF.

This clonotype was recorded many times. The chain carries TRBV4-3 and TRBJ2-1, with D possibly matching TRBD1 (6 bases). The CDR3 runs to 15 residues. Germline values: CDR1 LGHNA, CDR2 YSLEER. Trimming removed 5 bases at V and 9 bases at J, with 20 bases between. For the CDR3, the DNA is TGCGCCAGCAGCGTCTACGACTCTCCCAGGGGTGAGCAGTTCTTC. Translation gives CASSVYDSPRGEQFF.

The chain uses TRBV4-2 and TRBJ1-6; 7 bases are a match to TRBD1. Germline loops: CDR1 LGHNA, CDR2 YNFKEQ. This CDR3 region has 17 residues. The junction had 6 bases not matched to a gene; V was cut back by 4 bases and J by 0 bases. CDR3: CASSLGQTSSYNSPLHF. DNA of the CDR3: TGTGCCAGCAGCCTGGGACAGACGAGCTCCTATAATTCACCCCTCCACTTT.

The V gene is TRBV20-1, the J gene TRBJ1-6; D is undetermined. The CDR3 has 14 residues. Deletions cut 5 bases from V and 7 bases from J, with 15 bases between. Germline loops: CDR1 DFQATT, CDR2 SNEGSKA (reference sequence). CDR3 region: CSAYPRRQNSPLHF. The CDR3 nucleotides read TGCAGTGCTTACCCCAGGCGGCAAAATTCACCCCTCCACTTT.

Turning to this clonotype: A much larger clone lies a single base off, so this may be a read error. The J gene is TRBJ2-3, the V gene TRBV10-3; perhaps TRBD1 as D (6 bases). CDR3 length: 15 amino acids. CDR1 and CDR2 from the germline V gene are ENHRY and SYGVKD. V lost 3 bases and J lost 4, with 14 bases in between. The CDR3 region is CAISDTGNRADTQYF. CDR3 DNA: TGTGCCATCAGTGATACAGGGAATAGAGCAGATACGCAGTATTTT.

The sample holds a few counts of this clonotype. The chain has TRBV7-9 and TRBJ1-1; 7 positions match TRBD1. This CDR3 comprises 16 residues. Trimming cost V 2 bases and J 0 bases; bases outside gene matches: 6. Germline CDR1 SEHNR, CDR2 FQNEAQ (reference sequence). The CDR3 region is CASSLTGGTVNTEAFF. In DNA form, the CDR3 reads TGTGCCAGCAGCTTAACGGGGGGGACAGTGAACACTGAAGCTTTCTTT.

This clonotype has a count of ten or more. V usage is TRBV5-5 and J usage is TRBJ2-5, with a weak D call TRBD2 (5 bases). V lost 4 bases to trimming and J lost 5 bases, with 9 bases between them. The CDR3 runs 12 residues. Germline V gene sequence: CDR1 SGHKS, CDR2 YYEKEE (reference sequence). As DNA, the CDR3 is TGTGCCAGCAGCGCCCTAGCTGAGACCCAGTACTTC. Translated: CASSALAETQYF.

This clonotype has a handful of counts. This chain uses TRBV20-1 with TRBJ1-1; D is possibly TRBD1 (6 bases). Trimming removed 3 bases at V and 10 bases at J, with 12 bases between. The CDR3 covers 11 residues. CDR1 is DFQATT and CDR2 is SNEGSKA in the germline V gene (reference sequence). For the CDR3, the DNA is TGCAGTGCTAGGGCAGGGGTGGGAGCTTTCTTT. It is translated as CSARAGVGAFF.

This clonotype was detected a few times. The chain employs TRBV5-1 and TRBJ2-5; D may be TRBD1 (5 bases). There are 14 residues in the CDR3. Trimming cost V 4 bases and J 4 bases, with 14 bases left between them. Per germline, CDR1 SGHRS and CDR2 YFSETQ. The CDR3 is CASSLGQRGETQYF. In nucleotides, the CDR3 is TGCGCCAGCAGCCTTGGACAAAGGGGAGAGACCCAGTACTTC.

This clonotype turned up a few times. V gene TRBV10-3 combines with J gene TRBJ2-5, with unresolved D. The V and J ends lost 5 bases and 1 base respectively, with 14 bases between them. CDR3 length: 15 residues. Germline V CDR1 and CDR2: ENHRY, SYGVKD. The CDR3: CAISQVSPPQETQYF. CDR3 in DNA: TGTGCCATCAGTCAGGTTTCCCCTCCCCAAGAGACCCAGTACTTC.

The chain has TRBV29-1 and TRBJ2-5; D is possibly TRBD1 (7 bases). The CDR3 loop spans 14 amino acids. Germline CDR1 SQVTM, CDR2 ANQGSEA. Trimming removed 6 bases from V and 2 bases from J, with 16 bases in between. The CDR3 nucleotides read TGCAGCGTCGGAAGTGCGGGACAGCAAGAGACCCAGTACTTC. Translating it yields CSVGSAGQQETQYF.

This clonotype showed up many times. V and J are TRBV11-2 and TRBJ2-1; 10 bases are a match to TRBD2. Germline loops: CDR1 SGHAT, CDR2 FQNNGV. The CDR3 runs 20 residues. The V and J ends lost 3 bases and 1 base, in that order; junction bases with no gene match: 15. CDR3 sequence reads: CASSFSLAGAPTSSYNEQFF. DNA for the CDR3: TGTGCCAGCAGCTTCAGTCTAGCGGGAGCTCCGACGAGTTCCTACAATGAGCAGTTCTTC.

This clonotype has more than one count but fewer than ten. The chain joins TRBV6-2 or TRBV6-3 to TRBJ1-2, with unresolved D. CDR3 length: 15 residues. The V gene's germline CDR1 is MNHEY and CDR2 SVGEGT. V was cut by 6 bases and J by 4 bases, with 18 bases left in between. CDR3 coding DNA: TGTGCCAGCAGCCTACTGCGGGAGGACCCCTATGGCTACACCTTC. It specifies CASSLLREDPYGYTF.

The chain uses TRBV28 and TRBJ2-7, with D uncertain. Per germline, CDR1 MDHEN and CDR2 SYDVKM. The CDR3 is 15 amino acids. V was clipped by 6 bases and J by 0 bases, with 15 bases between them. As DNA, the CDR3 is TGTGCCAGCAGGGTGGGAAGCGCGAGCTCCTACGAGCAGTACTTC. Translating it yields CASRVGSASSYEQYF.

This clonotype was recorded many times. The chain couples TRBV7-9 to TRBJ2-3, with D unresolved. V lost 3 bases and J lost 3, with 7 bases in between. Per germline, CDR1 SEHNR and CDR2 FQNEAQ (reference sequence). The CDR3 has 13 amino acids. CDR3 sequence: CASSFHGTDTQYF. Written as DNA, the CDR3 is TGTGCCAGCAGCTTTCATGGTACAGATACGCAGTATTTT.

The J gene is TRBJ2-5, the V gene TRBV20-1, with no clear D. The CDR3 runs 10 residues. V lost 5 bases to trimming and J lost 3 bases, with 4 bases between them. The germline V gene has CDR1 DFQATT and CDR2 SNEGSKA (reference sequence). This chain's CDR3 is CSAPKETQYF. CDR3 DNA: TGCAGTGCTCCTAAAGAGACCCAGTACTTC.

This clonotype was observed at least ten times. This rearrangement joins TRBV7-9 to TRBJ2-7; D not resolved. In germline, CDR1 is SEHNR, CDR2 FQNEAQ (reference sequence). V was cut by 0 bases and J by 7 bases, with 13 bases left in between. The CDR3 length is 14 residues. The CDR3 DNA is TGTGCCAGCAGCTTAGCTGTCCTAGTGGGTGAGCAGTACTTC. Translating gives CASSLAVLVGEQYF.

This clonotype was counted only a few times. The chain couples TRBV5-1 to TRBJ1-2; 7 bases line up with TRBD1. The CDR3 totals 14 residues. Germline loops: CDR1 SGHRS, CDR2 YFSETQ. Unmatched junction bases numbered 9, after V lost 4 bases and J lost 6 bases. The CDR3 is CASSTMTGTDGYTF. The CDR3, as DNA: TGCGCCAGCAGCACGATGACAGGGACGGATGGCTACACCTTC.